The rows below give T cell receptor beta chains drawn from one sample of a study of low-dose radiotherapy and immunotherapy resistance in tumors. One entry per CDR3 protein, called by TCRdb with MiXCR from the reads. This table holds 45,000 to 75,000 distinct CDR3 sequences, 20% to 25% found once. The material was PBMCs, obtained before treatment. Receptor source: a male donor with prostate cancer. The CDR3 runs from the conserved cysteine through the conserved F or W. The size entry is marked missing in some rows and otherwise reads once, few, many or a size class.

J | size | V | CDR3
TRBJ2-2 | many | TRBV5-1 | CASSINLSGTGELFF
TRBJ2-7 | few | TRBV5-5 | CASSLVGQGSYEQYF
TRBJ1-2 | many | TRBV27 | CASSLSPGTNYGYTF
TRBJ1-1 | - | TRBV30 | CAWSDPRGAEAFF
TRBJ1-1 | many | TRBV29-1 | CSVVRDGTEAFF
TRBJ1-2 | - | TRBV2 | CASRIADGSYGYTF
TRBJ2-7 | many | TRBV12-3/TRBV12-4 | CASSIRPRVEEQYF
TRBJ2-7 | few | TRBV5-3 | CASRTLAGGEDEQYF
TRBJ2-2 | many | TRBV6-2/TRBV6-3 | CASNLAGNTGELFF
TRBJ2-4 | many | TRBV5-1 | CASSPLVGGLTGIQYF
TRBJ2-7 | many | TRBV2 | CANREVSHEQYF
TRBJ2-5 | medium-sized | TRBV28 | CASSLQETQYF
TRBJ1-4 | few | TRBV28 | CASSLGAHPDNEKLFF
TRBJ2-2 | many | TRBV6-5 | CASSRGTSLNTGELFF
TRBJ2-3 | - | TRBV13 | CASSGELAGHTDTQYF
TRBJ2-7 | many | TRBV6-1 | CASSLGTGSREQYF
TRBJ2-2 | many | TRBV3-1 | CASSATGRWYTGELFF
TRBJ2-2 | many | TRBV7-8 | CASRALRGANTGELFF
TRBJ2-7 | many | TRBV7-8 | CASSPLAGSYEQYF
TRBJ2-7 | - | TRBV28 | CASRPYTDVEKEQYF
TRBJ2-3 | many | TRBV18 | CASSPPAPADTQYF
TRBJ2-7 | many | TRBV19 | CASSVSGTSGSSYEQYF
TRBJ1-5 | many | TRBV5-1 | CASSPTGPNQPQHF
TRBJ1-4 | many | TRBV27 | CASSWTGLNEKLFF
TRBJ1-6 | many | TRBV19 | CASSPFRDSNSPLHF
TRBJ2-1 | many | TRBV29-1 | CSVVLQSSYNEQFF
TRBJ2-5 | few | TRBV12-5 | CASGDSPLETQYF
TRBJ2-2 | - | TRBV10-3 | CAISVAGELFF
TRBJ2-5 | many | TRBV5-6 | CASLGGGAGETQYF
TRBJ2-1 | - | TRBV5-3 | CASSRMSGSPYNEQFF
TRBJ1-2 | many | TRBV29-1 | CSVEGTGDYGYTF
TRBJ2-1 | many | TRBV28 | CASVTGYNEQFF
TRBJ2-4 | many | TRBV29-1 | CSVGLSGSKNIQYF
TRBJ2-3 | many | TRBV6-6 | CASSFRTDTQYF
TRBJ2-2 | - | TRBV12-3/TRBV12-4 | CASSLPGTGELFFF
TRBJ2-7 | many | TRBV19 | CASTTEGTGSEQYF
TRBJ2-7 | many | TRBV5-1 | CASSSQFRGRYEQYF
TRBJ2-1 | many | TRBV4-3 | CASSQGTSGRAESSYNEQFF
TRBJ2-2 | many | TRBV28 | CASSSGAGGELFF
TRBJ2-1 | medium-sized | TRBV7-6 | CASSLSGTENEQFF
TRBJ2-3 | medium-sized | TRBV11-2 | CASSIGTGPMDTQYF
TRBJ2-3 | - | TRBV2 | CASVRAATDTQYF
TRBJ2-1 | - | TRBV19 | CASSIFAGEVYNEQFF
TRBJ1-5 | - | TRBV28 | CATHWTVSNQPQHF